This T cell receptor (beta chain) was identified in a study of identical twins. Each CDR3 protein is one row after TCRdb ran MiXCR on the 5' RACE reads. Here the sample spans 750,000 to 950,000 distinct CDR3 sequences, roughly an eighth being singletons. This clonotype has just a few counts. The donor group consisted entirely of healthy Caucasians. V was clipped by 0 bases and J by 4 bases, with 9 bases between them. The CDR3 spans 14 residues. Germline CDR1 reads SGHVS; CDR2 reads FQNEAQ. This same sample was also part of a study on yellow fever vaccine responses in identical twins. That publication notes: Twins showed a vaccine T cell response that reportedly seemed partly convergent, partly personalized.

The chain recombines TRBV7-8 with TRBJ1-1; D uncertain. The sequence was obtained from a woman aged 18 to 35 in good health. The sequenced material came from PBMCs. In nucleotides, the CDR3 is TGTGCCAGCAGCTTAGCGAGAGAGGGCACTGAAGCTTTCTTT. It codes for CASSLAREGTEAFF.